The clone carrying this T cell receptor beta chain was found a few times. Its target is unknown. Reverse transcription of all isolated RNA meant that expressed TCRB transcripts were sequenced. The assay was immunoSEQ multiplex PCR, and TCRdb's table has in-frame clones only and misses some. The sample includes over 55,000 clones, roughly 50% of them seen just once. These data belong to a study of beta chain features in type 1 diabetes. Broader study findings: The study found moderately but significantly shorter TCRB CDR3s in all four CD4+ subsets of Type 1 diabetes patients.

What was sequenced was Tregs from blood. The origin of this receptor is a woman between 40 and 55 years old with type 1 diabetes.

The CDR3, as DNA: TGTGCCAGCAGTGAAGCGGAGGGGGACAGGGGTGGTAATGAAAAACTGTTTTTT. Translating gives CASSEAEGDRGGNEKLFF. The V gene is TRBV2, the J gene TRBJ1-4; 10 bases are a match to TRBD1. The CDR3 loop spans 18 amino acids. Germline trimming cut 0 bases from V and 4 bases from J; bases unmatched to any gene: 8. The germline V gene has CDR1 SNHLY and CDR2 FYNNEI. The full variable domain, its missing parts supplied by reference TRBV2 and TRBJ1-4, is EPEVTQTPSHQVTQMGQEVILRCVPISNHLYFYWYRQILGQKVEFLVSFYNNEISEKSEIFDDQFSVERPDGSNFTLKIRSTKLEDSAMYFCASSEAEGDRGGNEKLFFGSGTQLSVL.